These 18 T cell receptor beta chains were all obtained from the same sample, sequenced in a study of post-analysis software for immune sequencing data. Overall study results and limits: TRBV5-6, TRBV5-1 and TRBV20-1 belonged to a set of about five TRBV segments that were more frequent in patients than controls.

TCR beta libraries were prepared from cDNA with unique molecular identifiers. In TCRdb, the PCR reads were re-called with MiXCR into one record per CDR3 protein. This table has about 770,000 distinct CDR3 sequences, about 45% appearing once. No antigens are known for them. Sequenced input: blood. These receptors all come from a girl aged 10 to 17 with multiple sclerosis.

This chain uses TRBV7-2 with TRBJ2-3; 12 nucleotides line up with TRBD2. There are 16 residues in the CDR3. Germline lookup yields CDR1 SGHTA and CDR2 FQGNSA. After removal of 5 bases from V and 11 bases from J, the junction contained 14 bases not matched to a gene. CDR3 DNA: TGTGCCAGCAGCGCACTAGCGGGAGGAATCAGTTCAGGGCAGTATTTT. Translation: CASSALAGGISSGQYF.

This chain connects TRBV24-1 to TRBJ2-5, with D unclear. The germline CDR1 and CDR2 sequences are KGHDR and SFDVKD. The CDR3 has 15 amino acids. The V and J ends lost 4 bases and 0 bases respectively, with 11 bases between them. CDR3 DNA: TGTGCCACCAGTGACCCGACACAGTACCAAGAGACCCAGTACTTC. Translation: CATSDPTQYQETQYF.

This clonotype appeared a single time. V is TRBV6-2 or TRBV6-3 and J is TRBJ2-4; D is perhaps TRBD1 (5 bases). The DNA end lines up better with TRBJ2-5; the J call may be wrong. Germline lookup yields CDR1 MNHEY and CDR2 SVGEGT. The CDR3 extends over 14 amino acids. The CDR3 loop is CASRDTGAQETQYF. The CDR3 DNA sequence: TGTGCCAGCAGAGATACAGGCGCCCAAGAGACCCAGTACTTC.

A note on this clonotype: A junction end diverges from the germline sequence, so it may reflect a read error. The chain carries TRBV6-5 and TRBJ1-1; TRBD1 matches 7 bases. Per the germline V gene, CDR1 is MNHEY and CDR2 is SVGAGI. There are 13 residues in the CDR3. Here the CDR3 reads CASSYDRATGAFF. The CDR3 DNA reads TGTGCCAGCAGTTACGACAGGGCCACTGGAGCTTTCTTT.

The V gene is TRBV6-2 or TRBV6-3, the J gene TRBJ2-7; TRBD2 matches 7 bases. CDR3 length: 12 residues. With 6 bases clipped from V and 7 bases from J, the junction kept 6 bases outside the gene matches. Looked up from germline, CDR1 is MNHEY and CDR2 is SVGEGT. The CDR3 spells CASRVGLLEQYF. The CDR3 DNA reads as TGTGCCAGCAGAGTGGGACTATTAGAGCAGTACTTC.

This chain joins TRBV12-3 or TRBV12-4 and TRBJ2-1, with 7 bases that match TRBD2. The junction had 10 bases not matched to a gene; V was cut back by 1 base and J by 7 bases. The CDR3 length is 16 residues. CDR3 protein: CASSLDGGGPGNEQFF. The CDR3 DNA reads TGTGCCAGCAGTTTAGACGGGGGAGGGCCTGGTAATGAGCAGTTCTTC.

V and J are TRBV20-1 and TRBJ1-2; the match to TRBD1 covers 9 bases. The CDR3 runs to 13 residues. From germline, CDR1 is DFQATT and CDR2 SNEGSKA (reference sequence). Here the CDR3 reads CSATGGQGRGYTF. CDR3 DNA sequence: TGCAGCGCCACTGGGGGACAGGGTCGTGGCTACACCTTC.

This clonotype was detected only a few times. A read error may explain this, as a much larger clone is one base away. This chain joins TRBV12-3 or TRBV12-4 and TRBJ2-3, with D possibly being TRBD2 (7 bases). V lost 4 bases, J lost 2 bases, and 10 bases lay in between. The CDR3 spans 14 residues. CDR3 sequence: CASSCGGFTDTQYF. The DNA of the CDR3 is TGTGCCAGCAGTTGCGGGGGCTTCACAGATACGCAGTATTTT.

The rearrangement links TRBV7-8 to TRBJ2-7, with D tentatively TRBD2 (6 bases). Between the trimmed V and J ends, which lost 3 bases and 0 bases, there was a span of 15 bases. This CDR3 is built from 16 residues. Germline V CDR1 and CDR2: SGHVS, FQNEAQ. CDR3 in DNA: TGTGCCAGCAGCTTCGAGGCGGGACTCACCTCCTACGAGCAGTACTTC. Its translation is CASSFEAGLTSYEQYF.

In DNA, the CDR3 is TGTGCCAGCAGCCAAGGAGGTCTCGACGAGCAGTTCTTC. Translated, it gives CASSQGGLDEQFF. The chain has TRBV4-2 and TRBJ2-1; no clear D. This CDR3 has 13 residues. From germline, CDR1 is LGHNA and CDR2 YNFKEQ. With 1 base removed from V and 10 bases from J, the gap between germline ends came to 11 bases.

The table lists this clonotype with a few counts. V and J are TRBV7-6 and TRBJ2-3, with TRBD2 as a possible D gene (6 bases). Looked up from germline, CDR1 is SGHVS and CDR2 is FNYEAQ. This CDR3 contains 14 residues. Trimming stripped 0 bases from V and 4 bases from J, with 8 bases between. The CDR3 reads CASSLATRADTQYF. CDR3 nucleotide sequence: TGTGCCAGCAGCTTAGCGACTAGGGCAGATACGCAGTATTTT.

This chain links TRBV20-1 with TRBJ2-6; D may be TRBD1 (6 bases). Germline CDR1 reads DFQATT; CDR2 reads SNEGSKA (reference sequence). Trimming left V 5 bases short and J 8 bases short, with 16 bases between. This CDR3 has 14 residues. The CDR3 spells CSAVDRLLSNVLTF. CDR3 sequence (DNA): TGCAGTGCTGTAGACAGGCTACTATCCAACGTCCTGACTTTC.

This clonotype was counted a single time. V usage is TRBV3-1 and J usage is TRBJ2-4; TRBD2 aligns across 8 bases. Germline V gene data show CDR1 as LGHDT and CDR2 as YNNKEL (reference sequence). After removal of 0 bases from V and 0 bases from J, the junction contained 7 bases not matched to a gene. This CDR3 comprises 18 residues. CDR3 DNA sequence: TGTGCCAGCAGCCAAGATATTAGCGGGAAGTTAGCCAAAAACATTCAGTACTTC. Translation gives CASSQDISGKLAKNIQYF.

The sample holds a few counts of this clonotype. The rearrangement uses TRBV7-3 and TRBJ2-1; tentatively, D is TRBD1 (7 bases). Per the germline V gene, CDR1 is SGHTA and CDR2 is FQGTGA. The CDR3 totals 15 residues. Trimming pared 5 bases from V and 12 bases from J, leaving 23 bases between. Here the CDR3 DNA reads TGTGCCAGCAGCCCGCAGGGGGGCGCTGGATTCGGGCAGTTCTTC. The encoded protein is CASSPQGGAGFGQFF. The variable domain in full, with the rest retrieved from reference TRBV7-3 and TRBJ2-1, is GAGVSQTPSNKVTEKGKYVELRCDPISGHTALYWYRQSLGQGPEFLIYFQGTGAADDSGLPNDRFFAVRPEGSVSTLKIQRTERGDSAVYLCASSPQGGAGFGQFFGPGTRLTVL.

The chain links TRBV20-1 to TRBJ1-1; possible D gene TRBD1, 5 bases. CDR1 DFQATT and CDR2 SNEGSKA come from the germline V gene (reference sequence). CDR3 length: 13 residues. The V end lost 1 base, the J end lost 4 bases, and 10 bases lay between the germline ends. The CDR3 spells CSARGGHLTEAFF. DNA for the CDR3: TGCAGTGCTAGAGGTGGACACCTCACTGAAGCTTTCTTT.

Only a few counts were recorded for this clonotype. The chain links TRBV7-2 to TRBJ1-2, with unresolved D. V dropped 1 base and J dropped 0 bases, with 9 bases sitting between them. CDR3 length: 15 residues. The V gene's germline CDR1 is SGHTA and CDR2 FQGNSA. In DNA, the CDR3 is TGTGCCAGCAGCTTAGAACTTGTAGCTAACTATGGCTACACCTTC. It yields the protein CASSLELVANYGYTF.

This clonotype was seen a few times. Here the CDR3 reads CSVPGQGAYGYTF. DNA for the CDR3: TGCAGCGTCCCCGGACAGGGGGCCTATGGCTACACCTTC. This sequence joins TRBV29-1 and TRBJ1-2, with 11 bases that match TRBD1. The CDR3 spans 13 residues. The germline CDR1 and CDR2 sequences are SQVTM and ANQGSEA. V lost 6 bases to trimming and J lost 4 bases; unmatched junction nucleotides: 4.

The gene calls are TRBV10-2 and TRBJ1-1; unclear D gene. Trimming took 6 bases from V and 0 from J, leaving 11 bases between them. Germline CDR1 is WSHSY and CDR2 is SAAADI. The CDR3 consists of 14 residues. The CDR3 reads CASRLEIMNTEAFF. In DNA, the CDR3 is TGCGCCAGCAGACTAGAGATTATGAACACTGAAGCTTTCTTT.